Detailed here is one TCR beta chain. What it binds is unknown. Compared with germline, one end of the junction differs, possibly owing to a read error. The entry originates in a study of blood T cells in healthy people across ages. The people who gave samples were healthy Caucasians from Russia, aged roughly 6 to 95. Whole-study findings and limits: Both naive CD4+ cell counts and diversity were greater in long-lived donors than in aged donors. Unsorted PBMC material precluded a definitive naive versus antigen-experienced comparison. Donor CMV status, an unknown factor, possibly confounded changes in expanded clonotypes.

The CDR3 sequence is 15 residues long. Germline V CDR1 and CDR2: MDHEN, SYDVKM. Primers used in a second PCR of roughly 7 to 12 cycles were a sample-barcoded 5' primer and a J-beta primer mix. TCRdb fed the 5' RACE reads into MiXCR, producing one record per CDR3 protein. The table lists approximately 830,000 distinct CDR3 sequences, 60% to 80% of them singletons. This chain uses TRBV28 with TRBJ1-5; 8 bases fit TRBD1. Material for sequencing was blood. The receptor comes from a man aged 25 to 45 in good health. The CDR3 DNA reads as TGTGCCGGCAGTCCAGACAGGGGAGAAGGTCAGCCCCAGCATTTT. This sequence encodes CAGSPDRGEGQPQHF.